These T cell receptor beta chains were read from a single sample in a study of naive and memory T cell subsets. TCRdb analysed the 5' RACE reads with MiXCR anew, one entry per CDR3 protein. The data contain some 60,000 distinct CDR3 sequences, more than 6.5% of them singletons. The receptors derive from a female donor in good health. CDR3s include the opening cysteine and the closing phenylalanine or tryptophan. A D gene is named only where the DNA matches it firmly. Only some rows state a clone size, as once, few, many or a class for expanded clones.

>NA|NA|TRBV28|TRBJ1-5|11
CASSFGQPQHF
TGTGCCAGCAGTTTTGGTCAGCCCCAGCATTTT
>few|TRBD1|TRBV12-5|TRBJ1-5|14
CASGQTGGHQPQHF
TGTGCTAGTGGTCAGACAGGGGGCCATCAGCCCCAGCATTTT
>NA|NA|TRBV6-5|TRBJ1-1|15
CASSPLTRMNTEAFF
TGTGCCAGCAGTCCCCTGACACGGATGAACACTGAAGCTTTCTTT
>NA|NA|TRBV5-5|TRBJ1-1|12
CASSLEVPPAFF
TGTGCCAGCAGCTTGGAAGTACCCCCAGCTTTCTTT
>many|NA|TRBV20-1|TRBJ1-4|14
CSAREGPHQGKLFF
TGCAGTGCTAGAGAAGGGCCCCACCAAGGGAAACTGTTTTTT
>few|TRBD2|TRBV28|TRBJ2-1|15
CASFKGTSGYNEQFF
TGTGCCAGCTTCAAAGGGACTAGCGGGTACAATGAGCAGTTCTTC
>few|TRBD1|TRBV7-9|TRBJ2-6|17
CASSLGARGTGANVLTF
TGTGCCAGCAGCTTAGGGGCCAGGGGGACTGGGGCCAACGTCCTGACTTTC
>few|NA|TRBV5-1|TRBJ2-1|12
CASRWGGHEQFF
TGCGCCAGCAGGTGGGGGGGGCATGAGCAGTTCTTC
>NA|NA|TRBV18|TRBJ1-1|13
CASSPKGGTEAFF
TGTGCCAGCTCGCCCAAAGGTGGGACTGAAGCTTTCTTT
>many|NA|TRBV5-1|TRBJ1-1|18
CASSWGGQGKRMNTEAFF
TGCGCCAGCAGCTGGGGGGGGCAGGGTAAAAGGATGAACACTGAAGCTTTCTTT
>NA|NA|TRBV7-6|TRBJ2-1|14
CASSLSLGSLEQFF
TGTGCCAGCAGCTTATCCCTTGGGTCTCTGGAGCAGTTCTTC
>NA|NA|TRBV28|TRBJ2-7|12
CASSLYEGLASF
TGTGCCAGCTCCCTGTATGAGGGCCTAGCCTCCTTC
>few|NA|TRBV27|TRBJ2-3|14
CASINAWGSDTQYF
TGTGCCAGCATCAACGCGTGGGGGTCAGATACGCAGTATTTT
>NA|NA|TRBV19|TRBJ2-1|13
CASIGPLYNEQFF
TGTGCCAGTATAGGGCCCCTTTACAATGAGCAGTTCTTC
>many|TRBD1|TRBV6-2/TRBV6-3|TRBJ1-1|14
CASRPLRTGAEAFF
TGTGCCAGCAGACCCCTTAGGACAGGGGCTGAAGCTTTCTTT
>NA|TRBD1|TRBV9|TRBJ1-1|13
CASSANRGTEAFF
TGTGCCAGCAGCGCAAACAGGGGAACTGAAGCTTTCTTT
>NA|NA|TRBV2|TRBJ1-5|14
CASSPTYSNQPQHF
TGTGCCAGCAGTCCGACCTATAGCAATCAGCCCCAGCATTTT
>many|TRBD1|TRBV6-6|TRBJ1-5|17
CASSPDRGGYSNQPQHF
TGTGCCAGCAGCCCGGACAGGGGGGGGTATAGCAATCAGCCCCAGCATTTT
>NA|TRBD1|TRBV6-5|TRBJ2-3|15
CASSSVRGHADTQYF
TGTGCCAGCTCATCCGTCAGGGGGCATGCAGATACGCAGTATTTT
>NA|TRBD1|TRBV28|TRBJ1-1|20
CASSREVDRGLLESNTEAFF
TGTGCCAGCAGTCGAGAGGTGGACAGGGGGTTGTTAGAGAGTAACACTGAAGCTTTCTTT
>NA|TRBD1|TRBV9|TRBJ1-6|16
CASSLTGGASNSPLHF
TGTGCCAGCAGCTTGACAGGGGGTGCGAGTAATTCACCCCTCCACTTT
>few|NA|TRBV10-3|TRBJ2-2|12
CAISGMTGELFF
TGTGCCATCAGTGGGATGACCGGGGAGCTGTTTTTT
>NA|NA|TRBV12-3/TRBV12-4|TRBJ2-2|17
CASPLLKKRRNTGELFF
TGTGCCAGCCCCCTTTTGAAGAAGAGGCGGAACACCGGGGAGCTGTTTTTT
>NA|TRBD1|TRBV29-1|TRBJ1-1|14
CSVAQGGADPEAFF
TGCAGCGTAGCCCAAGGGGGCGCAGACCCTGAAGCTTTCTTT
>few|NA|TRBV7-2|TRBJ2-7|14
CASSFSIGPTEQYF
TGTGCCAGCAGCTTTAGTATAGGTCCAACCGAGCAGTACTTC
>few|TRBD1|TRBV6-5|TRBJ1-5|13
CASGRGPNQPQHF
TGTGCCAGCGGGAGGGGGCCCAATCAGCCCCAGCATTTT
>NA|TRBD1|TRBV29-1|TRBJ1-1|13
CSVTGQGNTEAFF
TGCAGCGTAACTGGACAGGGAAACACTGAAGCTTTCTTT
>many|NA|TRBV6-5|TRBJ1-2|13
CASSYEGGSGYTF
TGTGCCAGCAGTTATGAGGGAGGTAGTGGCTACACCTTC
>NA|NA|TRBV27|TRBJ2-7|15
CASSLSGNSNYEQYF
TGTGCCAGCAGTTTATCGGGCAACAGTAACTACGAGCAGTACTTC
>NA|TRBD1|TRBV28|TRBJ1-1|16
CASTDDRGVKDTEAFF
TGTGCCAGCACCGACGACAGGGGGGTCAAGGACACTGAAGCTTTCTTT
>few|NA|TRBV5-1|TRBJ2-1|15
CASSNLGSSYNEQFF
TGCGCCAGCAGTAATTTAGGGAGCTCCTACAATGAGCAGTTCTTC
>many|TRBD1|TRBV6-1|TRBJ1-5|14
CASTVGQVWEPQHF
TGTGCCAGCACCGTAGGACAGGTCTGGGAGCCCCAGCATTTT
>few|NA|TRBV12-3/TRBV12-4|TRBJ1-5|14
CASSSGLPNQPQHF
TGTGCCAGCAGTTCAGGTCTCCCGAATCAGCCCCAGCATTTT
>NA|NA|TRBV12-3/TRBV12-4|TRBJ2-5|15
CASSLRLDNQETQYF
TGTGCCAGCAGTTTAAGGTTGGACAATCAAGAGACCCAGTACTTC
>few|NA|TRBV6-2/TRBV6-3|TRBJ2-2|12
CASRGFSGELFF
TGTGCCAGCAGGGGGTTCTCCGGGGAGCTGTTTTTT
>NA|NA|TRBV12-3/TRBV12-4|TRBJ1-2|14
CASSGGRFAYGYTF
TGTGCCAGCAGCGGGGGGAGGTTTGCCTATGGCTACACCTTC